This T cell receptor (beta chain) is from a study of T cells after yellow fever vaccination. Findings of the study overall: Re-detected after boosting: most primary clones, about 96% of CD4 and roughly 90% of CD8. Though weaker, the secondary response peaked faster, on day 5 versus 15. The presence of abundant clonotypes contaminating from the bulk population was possible in FACS-sorted repertoires.

TCRdb called the 5' RACE reads again in MiXCR, with one record for every CDR3 protein. The table shows a few hundred thousand distinct CDR3 sequences, with about 3.5% occurring only once. This clonotype was counted many times. Its specificity is unknown. This CDR3 contains 14 residues. J gave up 9 bases and V 2 bases, and 7 bases lay outside the gene matches. Per the germline V gene, CDR1 is SGHTA and CDR2 is FQGNSA. V and J are TRBV7-2 and TRBJ2-3; 8 bases agree with TRBD2. This sequence originates from a man aged 18-30 years who received the YFV17D yellow fever vaccine. The input for sequencing was PBMCs, taken on the day of the yellow fever booster vaccination. As DNA, the CDR3 is TGTGCCAGCAGCTTAAATCGGGGGGGCTCGACGCAGTATTTT. Protein sequence: CASSLNRGGSTQYF.